These T cell receptor beta chains were read from a single sample in a study of T-cell memory formation after mild COVID-19. In TCRdb, the 5' RACE reads were re-called with MiXCR into one record per CDR3 protein. The table shows under 450,000 distinct CDR3 sequences, with 20% to 30% occurring only once. Sequencing was performed on PBMCs or a T cell subset sorted from them (not recorded which). These receptor sequences come from an adult woman who had mild COVID-19 (a few samples of this study predate the infection). Cell type and time point are not known. CDR3s include the opening cysteine and the closing phenylalanine or tryptophan. The order of the fields is clone size, D gene, J gene, V gene, CDR3 protein, CDR3 DNA. D genes are given only for firm matches. For some rows the clone size is stated as once, few or many, or as a class when expanded; others skip it.

>-|-|TRBJ2-5|TRBV29-1
CSGFGGPPETQYF
TGCAGCGGCTTCGGGGGGCCACCAGAGACCCAGTACTTC
>many|-|TRBJ2-3|TRBV29-1
CSVSAGSPDTQYF
TGCAGCGTTAGTGCAGGGAGCCCAGATACGCAGTATTTT
>-|-|TRBJ2-1|TRBV2
CATVRGVGYNEQFF
TGTGCCACCGTGAGGGGAGTTGGGTACAATGAGCAGTTCTTC
>-|-|TRBJ2-2|TRBV4-3
CASSGDKGNTGELFF
TGCGCCAGCAGCGGCGACAAGGGGAACACCGGGGAGCTGTTTTTT
>-|-|TRBJ2-6|TRBV7-9
CASSLAMDGSSGANVLTF
TGTGCCAGCAGCTTAGCGATGGACGGGAGCTCTGGGGCCAACGTCCTGACTTTC
>-|TRBD2|TRBJ2-7|TRBV6-2/TRBV6-3
CASSYSKASGSYEQYF
TGTGCCAGCAGTTACTCGAAGGCTAGCGGGAGTTACGAGCAGTACTTC
>-|-|TRBJ1-2|TRBV20-1
CSARDRVGPNYGYTF
TGCAGTGCTAGAGATCGGGTGGGCCCTAACTATGGCTACACCTTC
>-|TRBD1|TRBJ2-7|TRBV5-6
CASKPGQGITYEQYF
TGTGCCAGCAAACCGGGACAGGGTATCACCTACGAGCAGTACTTC
>few|TRBD1|TRBJ2-7|TRBV10-3
CATINGLTGGFDEQYF
TGTGCCACCATAAACGGATTGACAGGGGGCTTCGACGAGCAGTACTTC
>few|-|TRBJ2-3|TRBV7-8
CASSFDPGRTDTQYF
TGTGCCAGCAGCTTTGACCCAGGGAGGACAGATACGCAGTATTTT
>-|-|TRBJ2-1|TRBV18
CASSPPALFSYNEQFF
TGTGCCAGCTCACCTCCGGCATTATTCTCCTACAATGAGCAGTTCTTC
>many|-|TRBJ2-1|TRBV20-1
CSAKHNEQFF
TGCAGTGCTAAACACAATGAGCAGTTCTTC
>many|TRBD2|TRBJ2-7|TRBV9
CASSGGTSATYEQYF
TGTGCCAGCAGCGGGGGGACTAGCGCGACCTACGAGCAGTACTTC
>few|TRBD2|TRBJ2-2|TRBV29-1
CSASSGGANTGELFF
TGCAGCGCGTCTAGCGGGGGGGCCAACACCGGGGAGCTGTTTTTT
>-|TRBD1|TRBJ2-2|TRBV7-3
CASSRTGTTGELFF
TGTGCCAGCAGCCGGACAGGCACAACCGGGGAGCTGTTTTTT
>few|-|TRBJ2-3|TRBV15
CAIEDPPTDTQYF
TGTGCCATTGAAGACCCCCCCACAGATACGCAGTATTTT
>few|TRBD2|TRBJ2-3|TRBV24-1
CATSDPLPTPGLASTDTQYF
TGTGCCACCAGTGACCCTCTACCGACGCCGGGACTAGCGTCGACGGATACGCAGTATTTT
>-|TRBD2|TRBJ2-3|TRBV12-3/TRBV12-4
CASRGTSGGTQYF
TGTGCCAGCAGAGGGACTAGCGGGGGTACGCAGTATTTT
>few|-|TRBJ2-7|TRBV2
CASRYAVAVPYEQYF
TGTGCCAGCAGGTACGCGGTAGCGGTACCCTACGAGCAGTACTTC
>few|TRBD2|TRBJ2-7|TRBV10-3
CAISESSSGSSYEQYF
TGTGCCATCAGTGAGTCGTCTAGCGGGAGCTCCTACGAGCAGTACTTC
>few|TRBD1|TRBJ2-7|TRBV20-1
CSASPWTGSSYEQYF
TGCAGTGCTAGCCCTTGGACAGGGAGCTCCTACGAGCAGTACTTC
>-|-|TRBJ1-1|TRBV7-9
CASSFEGAWNTEAFF
TGTGCCAGCAGCTTTGAAGGGGCCTGGAACACTGAAGCTTTCTTT
>-|-|TRBJ2-3|TRBV12-3/TRBV12-4
CASSLGHYLSTDTQYF
TGTGCCAGCAGTTTAGGACATTACCTTAGCACAGATACGCAGTATTTT
>-|-|TRBJ2-7|TRBV12-3/TRBV12-4
CASSLVGRLSYEQYF
TGTGCCAGCAGTTTAGTCGGACGGCTCTCCTACGAGCAGTACTTC
>-|-|TRBJ1-2|TRBV3-1
CATLGAAGYGYTF
TGTGCCACCTTAGGAGCGGCCGGCTATGGCTACACCTTC
>-|-|TRBJ1-4|TRBV12-3/TRBV12-4
CASSSEHWDEKLFF
TGTGCCAGCAGTTCGGAACATTGGGATGAAAAACTGTTTTTT
>few|-|TRBJ2-3|TRBV7-2
CASSPAWTDTQYF
TGTGCCAGCAGCCCTGCGTGGACAGATACGCAGTATTTT
>few|-|TRBJ1-5|TRBV7-8
CASSFRDFTTQPQHF
TGTGCCAGCAGCTTCCGGGACTTCACAACCCAGCCCCAGCATTTT
>few|-|TRBJ1-1|TRBV4-1
CASSREQGNTEAFF
TGCGCCAGCAGCCGTGAACAGGGAAACACTGAAGCTTTCTTT
>once|-|TRBJ1-2|TRBV6-2/TRBV6-3
CASTQPRRPVKYGYTF
TGTGCCAGCACCCAACCGCGACGGCCTGTTAAGTATGGCTACACCTTC
>few|-|TRBJ2-3|TRBV9
CASSVEGATIDTQYF
TGTGCCAGCAGCGTAGAAGGGGCTACCATAGATACGCAGTATTTT
>many|-|TRBJ2-7|TRBV12-3/TRBV12-4
CASSPQEDSYEQYF
TGTGCCAGCAGCCCACAGGAGGACAGCTACGAGCAGTACTTC
>once|TRBD2|TRBJ2-1|TRBV27
CASSLYLAGTYNEQFF
TGTGCCAGCAGTTTATATCTAGCGGGGACCTACAATGAGCAGTTCTTC
>-|TRBD2|TRBJ2-7|TRBV29-1
CSVEESGREGLYEQYF
TGCAGCGTTGAAGAAAGTGGGCGGGAGGGCCTTTACGAGCAGTACTTC
>few|-|TRBJ2-7|TRBV7-9
CASSLSAGTFYEQYF
TGTGCCAGCAGCTTATCAGCGGGCACCTTCTACGAGCAGTACTTC
>few|-|TRBJ1-3|TRBV9
CASSGPPQGGSSGNTIYF
TGTGCCAGCAGCGGCCCCCCACAGGGCGGAAGCTCTGGAAACACCATATATTTT
>few|TRBD1|TRBJ2-6|TRBV28
CASSLSAGGSGANVLTF
TGTGCCAGCAGTTTATCGGCAGGGGGCTCTGGGGCCAACGTCCTGACTTTC
>few|-|TRBJ2-3|TRBV5-5
CASSLGPGYTDTQYF
TGTGCCAGCAGCTTGGGACCGGGATACACAGATACGCAGTATTTT
>-|-|TRBJ1-1|TRBV2
CASSLVIGALTFF
TGTGCCAGCAGTTTGGTCATCGGTGCGCTGACTTTCTTT
>few|-|TRBJ2-1|TRBV12-3/TRBV12-4
CASSFSGSGYNEQFF
TGTGCCAGCAGTTTCAGCGGTTCTGGCTACAATGAGCAGTTCTTC
>-|-|TRBJ2-1|TRBV6-5
CASSYAPESSYNEQFF
TGTGCCAGCAGTTACGCCCCAGAGAGCTCCTACAATGAGCAGTTCTTC
>many|TRBD1|TRBJ2-1|TRBV7-3
CASSSLLSDRKFNNEQFF
TGTGCCAGCAGCTCCCTCTTATCGGACAGGAAATTTAACAATGAGCAGTTCTTC
>few|TRBD2|TRBJ2-6|TRBV9
CASSVPSGKSSGANVLTF
TGTGCCAGCAGCGTACCTAGCGGGAAATCCTCTGGGGCCAACGTCCTGACTTTC
>few|-|TRBJ1-1|TRBV21-1
CASSGRPNTEAFF
TGTGCCAGCAGTGGGCGGCCGAACACTGAAGCTTTCTTT
>-|-|TRBJ2-3|TRBV20-1
CSAKWGTFRTDTQYF
TGCAGTGCTAAATGGGGGACTTTCCGCACAGATACGCAGTATTTT
>-|-|TRBJ2-3|TRBV11-3
CASSSRDPRTDTQYF
TGTGCCAGCAGCAGCCGGGACCCCCGCACAGATACGCAGTATTTT
>few|TRBD1|TRBJ2-7|TRBV4-2
CASSQQTGQASYEQYF
TGTGCCAGCAGCCAACAAACCGGACAGGCCTCCTACGAGCAGTACTTC
>-|-|TRBJ1-1|TRBV15
CATSREIGNTEAFF
TGTGCCACCAGCAGAGAGATCGGCAACACTGAAGCTTTCTTT
>few|TRBD2|TRBJ2-3|TRBV5-1
CASSAGLAESTDTQYF
TGCGCCAGCAGCGCAGGACTAGCGGAATCCACAGATACGCAGTATTTT
>-|-|TRBJ2-3|TRBV18
CASSPLSGTSTDTQYF
TGTGCCAGCTCACCTCTCTCGGGAACTAGCACAGATACGCAGTATTTT
>-|-|TRBJ1-1|TRBV29-1
CSVDPQGFAFF
TGCAGCGTTGACCCCCAGGGGTTCGCTTTCTTT
>few|-|TRBJ2-4|TRBV5-1
CASSLVPTQVNIQYF
TGCGCCAGCAGCTTGGTTCCGACCCAGGTTAACATTCAGTACTTC
>few|TRBD2|TRBJ2-7|TRBV7-2
CASRTGGSSYEQYF
TGTGCCAGCAGGACGGGCGGGAGCTCCTACGAGCAGTACTTC
>-|-|TRBJ2-7|TRBV7-9
CASSLSSAEQYF
TGTGCCAGCAGCTTAAGCAGTGCCGAGCAGTACTTC